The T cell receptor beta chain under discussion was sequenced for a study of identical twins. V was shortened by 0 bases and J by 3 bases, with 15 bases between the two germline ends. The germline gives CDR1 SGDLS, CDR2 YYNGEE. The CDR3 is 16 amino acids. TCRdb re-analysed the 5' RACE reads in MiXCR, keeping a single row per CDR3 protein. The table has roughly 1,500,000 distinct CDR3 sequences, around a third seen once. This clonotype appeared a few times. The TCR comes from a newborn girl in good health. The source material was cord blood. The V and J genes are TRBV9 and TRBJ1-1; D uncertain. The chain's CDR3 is CASSVGALVVDTEAFF. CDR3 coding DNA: TGTGCCAGCAGCGTAGGAGCCCTCGTGGTGGACACTGAAGCTTTCTTT.